The T cell receptor (beta chain) under discussion was sequenced for a study of blood T cell repertoires in COVID-19. Turning to the study itself: Acute and convalescent COVID-19 samples came from the United States, Italy and Spain. T cells, B-cell-depleted T cells, or PBMCs supplied cDNA or gDNA.

Sequencing used immunoSEQ multiplex PCR; TCRdb keeps in-frame clones, though not all of them. Of around 270,000 clones in the sample, around 89% were seen once. Only one count was recorded for this clone. Source material: peripheral blood. The receptor comes from a man aged 25-40 years with acute or convalescent COVID-19.

CDR3 amino acids: CASSYLLTGPDTQYF. CDR3 sequence (DNA): TGTGCCAGTAGCTATCTCCTGACAGGTCCAGATACGCAGTATTTT. The chain uses TRBV19 and TRBJ2-3, with TRBD1 as a possible D gene (6 bases). Germline assignment: CDR1 LNHDA and CDR2 SQIVND (reference sequence). This CDR3 region has 15 residues. V was trimmed by 6 bases and J by 4 bases, leaving 17 bases between them.